This TCR beta chain derives from a study of blood T cell repertoires in COVID-19. Data came from immunoSEQ multiplex PCR; TCRdb stores just in-frame clones and leaves some out. The sample has under 200,000 clones; 80% to 90% are singletons. Seattle cases were enrolled at active infection and followed longitudinally. This CDR3 has 19 residues. Trimming shortened V by 1 base and J by 2 bases, and 22 bases separated the two germline ends. CDR1 is MNHEY and CDR2 is SMNVEV in the germline V gene (reference sequence). Material for sequencing was peripheral blood. J is TRBJ2-3 and V is TRBV27; TRBD1 is a possible D gene (5 bases). The origin of this receptor is a woman in her 70s with COVID-19, enrolled during active disease. Here the CDR3 reads CASSLLGPWGLSPTDTQYF. DNA for the CDR3: TGTGCCAGCAGTTTATTAGGTCCTTGGGGCCTCTCTCCCACAGATACGCAGTATTTT.